This note documents a single T cell receptor beta chain sequence. Antigen specificity is unknown. Generated by immunoSEQ multiplex PCR, the TCRdb table keeps only in-frame clones and is missing some. This table holds about 45,000 clones, less than 95% found once. This entry is derived from a study of T cell clonotyping in hematopoietic cell transplantation. Study-level findings and limits: Few recipient clonotypes overlapped donors; over 95% were de novo at given depth. Pathologically expanded recipient clonotypes increased progressively from day 30 to day 180 as diversity fell. Cells were unsorted, so CD4 and CD8 contributions were not separated.

The receptor's source is a woman aged 45-60 years in good health. Some clones in this sample may be carry-over from other donors' samples. The material sequenced was peripheral blood mononuclear cells.

The CDR3 here is CASSYSMDRKGYTF. The CDR3 DNA reads TGTGCCAGCAGTTACTCGATGGACAGGAAAGGCTACACCTTC. The J gene is TRBJ1-2, the V gene TRBV6-5; TRBD1 aligns across 7 bases. The ends lost 0 bases at V and 8 bases at J; junction bases unmatched: 6. In germline, CDR1 is MNHEY, CDR2 SVGAGI. This CDR3 has 14 amino acids.